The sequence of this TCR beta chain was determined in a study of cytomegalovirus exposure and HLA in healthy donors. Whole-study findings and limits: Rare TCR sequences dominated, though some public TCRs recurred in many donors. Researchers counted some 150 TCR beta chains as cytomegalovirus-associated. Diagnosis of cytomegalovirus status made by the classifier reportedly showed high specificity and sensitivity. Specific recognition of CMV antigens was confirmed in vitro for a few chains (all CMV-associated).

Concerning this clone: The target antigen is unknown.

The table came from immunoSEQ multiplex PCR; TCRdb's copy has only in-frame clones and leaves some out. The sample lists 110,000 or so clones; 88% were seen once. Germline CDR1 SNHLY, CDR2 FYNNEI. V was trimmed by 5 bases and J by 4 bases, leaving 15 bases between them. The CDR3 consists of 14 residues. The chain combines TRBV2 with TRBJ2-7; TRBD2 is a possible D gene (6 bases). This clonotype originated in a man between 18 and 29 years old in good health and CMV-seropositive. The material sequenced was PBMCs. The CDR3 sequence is CASSPSGLMYEQYF. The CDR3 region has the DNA TGTGCCAGCAGTCCCTCGGGACTGATGTACGAGCAGTACTTC.